This T cell receptor (beta chain) was identified in a study of Ad26.COV2.S vaccination and SARS-CoV-2 variants. Background on the study: Once, or twice with 56 days between doses, Ad26.COV2.S was given intramuscularly.

As for treatment: around 19 received Ad26.COV2.S at low or high dose, single or two shots; about five received placebo; per-sample allocation not given. Specimens were obtained on day 63 following the first vaccine or placebo injection. Clones were read by immunoSEQ multiplex PCR, and TCRdb kept only the in-frame ones, dropping some. Of hundreds of thousands of clones in the sample, about 90% were seen once. Trimming pared 4 bases from V and 0 bases from J, leaving 13 bases between. Germline CDR1 reads GTSNPN; CDR2 reads SVGIG (reference sequence). CDR3 length equals 15 residues. The receptor's source is a person between 18 and 65 years old who received the Ad26.COV2.S COVID-19 vaccine or a placebo. Source: peripheral blood, taken in a trial of Ad26.COV2.S vaccine versus placebo. The chain employs TRBV30 and TRBJ1-5; D not certain. CDR3 in amino acids: CAWTPSFNSNQPQHF. The CDR3 DNA is TGTGCCTGGACCCCTAGCTTCAATAGCAATCAGCCCCAGCATTTT.